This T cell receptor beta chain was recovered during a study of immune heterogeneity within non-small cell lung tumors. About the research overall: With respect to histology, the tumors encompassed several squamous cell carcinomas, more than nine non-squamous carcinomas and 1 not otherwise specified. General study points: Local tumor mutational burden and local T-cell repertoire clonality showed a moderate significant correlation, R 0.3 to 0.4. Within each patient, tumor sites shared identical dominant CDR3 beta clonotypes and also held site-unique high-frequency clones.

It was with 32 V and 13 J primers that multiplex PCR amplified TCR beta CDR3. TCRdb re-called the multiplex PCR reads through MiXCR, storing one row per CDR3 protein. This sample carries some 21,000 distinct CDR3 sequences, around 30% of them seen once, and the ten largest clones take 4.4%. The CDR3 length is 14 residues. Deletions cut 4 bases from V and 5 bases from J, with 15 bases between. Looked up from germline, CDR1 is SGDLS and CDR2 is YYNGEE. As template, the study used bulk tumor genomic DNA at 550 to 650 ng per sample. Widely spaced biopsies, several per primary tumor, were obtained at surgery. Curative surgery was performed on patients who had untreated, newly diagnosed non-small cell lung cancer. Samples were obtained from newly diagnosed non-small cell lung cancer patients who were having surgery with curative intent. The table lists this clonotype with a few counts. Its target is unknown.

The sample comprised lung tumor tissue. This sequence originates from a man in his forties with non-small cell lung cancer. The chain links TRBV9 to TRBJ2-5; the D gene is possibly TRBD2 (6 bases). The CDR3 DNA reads TGTGCCAGCAGCTCCGGCGGGACCGACGAGACCCAGTACTTC. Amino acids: CASSSGGTDETQYF.